These 8 T cell receptor beta chains came from one sample sequenced in a study of monozygotic twins with inflammatory bowel disease. TCRdb re-called the 5' RACE reads and shows each CDR3 protein once, DNA omitted. Recorded for this sample: some 300,000 distinct CDR3 sequences. Sequenced input: blood. These receptor sequences come from a human donor with ulcerative colitis or Crohn's disease, or a healthy co-twin of an affected twin (not recorded which).

This rearrangement joins TRBV7-2 to TRBJ2-7; the D call of TRBD1 rests on TCRdb alone, since no DNA is present to check it. The germline V gene has CDR1 SGHTA and CDR2 FQGNSA. This CDR3 is 15 amino acids long. This chain's CDR3 is CASSNGAGGLYEQYF.

The rearrangement uses TRBV5-1 and TRBJ1-1; with no DNA, the TCRdb D assignment of TRBD1 cannot be verified. This CDR3 region has 14 residues. The germline V gene has CDR1 SGHRS and CDR2 YFSETQ. CDR3 sequence: CASSSTGIDTEAFF. The whole variable domain, filled in from reference TRBV5-1 and TRBJ1-1, reads KAGVTQTPRYLIKTRGQQVTLSCSPISGHRSVSWYQQTPGQGLQFLFEYFSETQRNKGNFPGRFSGRQFSNSRSEMNVSTLELGDSALYLCASSSTGIDTEAFFGQGTRLTVV.

The rearrangement joins TRBV20-1 to TRBJ1-1; checking the TCRdb D call of TRBD1 is not possible without DNA. Germline assignment: CDR1 DFQATT and CDR2 SNEGSKA (reference sequence). The CDR3 is 12 amino acids. The CDR3 reads CSAPYLRGEALF.

This chain joins TRBV7-2 and TRBJ2-5; TCRdb names TRBD1, which stays unverified in the absence of DNA. CDR1 is SGHTA and CDR2 is FQGNSA in the germline V gene. CDR3 size: 16 residues. The CDR3 here is CASSTKDRGLRETQYF.

The chain employs TRBV29-1 and TRBJ1-2; no DNA is available, so the TRBD1 call from TCRdb remains unchecked. Germline lookup yields CDR1 SQVTM and CDR2 ANQGSEA. CDR3 length: 14 residues. CDR3 region: CSVELIMGDYGYTF.

This chain links TRBV12-3 or TRBV12-4 with TRBJ2-7. The CDR3 spans 12 residues. The CDR3 sequence: CASKEGTSEQYF.

The chain links TRBV6-2 or TRBV6-3 to TRBJ2-7. The CDR3 has 12 residues. Germline lookup yields CDR1 MNHEY and CDR2 SVGEGT. The CDR3 spells CASSYLDYEQYF.

The V and J genes are TRBV7-9 and TRBJ1-2. The CDR3 spans 17 residues. The germline gives CDR1 SEHNR, CDR2 FQNEAQ (reference sequence). The CDR3 reads CASTFQRGTGGIYGYTF.